This T cell receptor (beta chain) was recorded in a study of blood T cell repertoires in COVID-19 (dated by TCRdb to the early 2020s). For the wider study: The collaborator samples originated in the United States, Italy and Spain and spanned the acute and convalescent phases of COVID-19. A freely available public database, intended as a resource for researchers studying the immune response to SARS-CoV-2, is where the repertoires were released. Samples came from the ongoing ImmuneRACE study (first 160 participants) plus 1,254 subjects from 6 global collaborators. The dataset comprised deeply sampled blood TCRbeta repertoires from subjects exposed to, actively infected with, or recovered from COVID-19. Nearly every sample came with metadata listing a de-identified subject ID, COVID-19 status, age in years and sex. The prospective study material was composed of cDNA or gDNA derived from T cells, B-cell-depleted T cells, or PBMCs. Where available, HLA class I and class II types were taken from metadata supplied by the sample provider and were not determined by assay-based typing.

What the study reported, not specific to this receptor: Clinical and demographic metadata were provided uncurated, with the amount varying by source and participant.

Reading the germline V gene (reference sequence) gives CDR1 LNHDA and CDR2 SQIVND. Counted from cysteine to phenylalanine, this CDR3 has 13 amino acids. The sequence is cut down to CDR3 DNA, 39 bases in frame from base 1. At the junction V is shortened by 3 bases and J by 10 bases, with 13 bases in between. The immunoSEQ Assay, a bias-controlled multiplex PCR, was used to amplify TCRbeta CDR3 regions from genomic DNA. For the original study's pipeline: Nucleated cell counts per sample were estimated from amplification of reference gene primers within the assay. To quantify the absolute abundance of each unique TCRbeta CDR3 rearrangement, sequence reads were collapsed and filtered. For each sample, productive Simpson clonality was calculated as the square root of Simpson's diversity index over productive rearrangements. The clones in this table, taken by TCRdb from immuneACCESS, are in-frame only. Not every clone is retained; where verified, under half of the shortfall comes from an unresolved V gene, and the cause of the rest is unknown. V and J calls and clone size are given by that table; D and trimming were obtained from the DNA. The sample table lists under 80,000 clones, 80% to 90% of them with a count of one. The ten largest clones capture less than 8% of the sample.

Collaborating institutions collected whole blood in K2EDTA tubes following their own protocols. Collaborator samples were shipped for TCRbeta analysis as frozen whole blood, isolated PBMCs, or DNA extracted from either sample type. For this clone: The clone's antigen remains unknown. No much larger clonotype is one base removed from it; base qualities were not supplied.

The sequencing input was peripheral blood. This receptor was obtained from a man between 60 and 70 years old with acute or convalescent COVID-19. The rearranged chain carries TRBV19 and TRBJ2-1, with no confidently assigned D gene. The CDR3 protein: CASSIDGFDEQFF. The sequence in DNA is TGTGCCAGTAGTATTGACGGGTTTGACGAGCAGTTCTTC.